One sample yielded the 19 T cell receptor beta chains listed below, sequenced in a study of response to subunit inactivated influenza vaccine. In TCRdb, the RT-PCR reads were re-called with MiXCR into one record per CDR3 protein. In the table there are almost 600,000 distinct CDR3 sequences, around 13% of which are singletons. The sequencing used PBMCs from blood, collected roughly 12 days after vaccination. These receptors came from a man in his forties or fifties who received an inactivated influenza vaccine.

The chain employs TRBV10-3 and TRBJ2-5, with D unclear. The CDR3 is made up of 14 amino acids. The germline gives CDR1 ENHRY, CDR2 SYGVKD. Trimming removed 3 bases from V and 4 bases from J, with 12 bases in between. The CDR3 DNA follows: TGTGCCATCAGTGAAGAACCTATGGGAGAGACCCAGTACTTC. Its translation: CAISEEPMGETQYF.

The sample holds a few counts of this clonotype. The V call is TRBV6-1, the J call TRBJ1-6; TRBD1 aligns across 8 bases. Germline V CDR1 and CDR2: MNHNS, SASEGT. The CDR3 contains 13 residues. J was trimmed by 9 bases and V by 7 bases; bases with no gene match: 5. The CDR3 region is CASTPDRASPLHF. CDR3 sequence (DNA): TGTGCCAGCACCCCGGACAGGGCTTCACCCCTCCACTTT.

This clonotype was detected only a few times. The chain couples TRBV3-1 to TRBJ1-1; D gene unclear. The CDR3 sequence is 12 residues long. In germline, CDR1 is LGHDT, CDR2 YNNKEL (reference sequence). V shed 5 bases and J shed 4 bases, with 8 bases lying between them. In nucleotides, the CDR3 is TGTGCCAGCAGCAGAGGGTTCACTGAAGCTTTCTTT. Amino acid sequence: CASSRGFTEAFF. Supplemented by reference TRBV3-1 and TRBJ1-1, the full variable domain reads DTAVSQTPKYLVTQMGNDKSIKCEQNLGHDTMYWYKQDSKKFLKIMFSYNNKELIINETVPNRFSPKSPDKAHLNLHINSLELGDSAVYFCASSRGFTEAFFGQGTRLTVV.

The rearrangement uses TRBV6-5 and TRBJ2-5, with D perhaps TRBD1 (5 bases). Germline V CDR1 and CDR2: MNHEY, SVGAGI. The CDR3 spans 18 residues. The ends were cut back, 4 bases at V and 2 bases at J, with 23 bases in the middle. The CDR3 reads CASSFRFGVGPRQETQYF. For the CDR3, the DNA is TGTGCCAGCAGTTTCCGTTTTGGTGTGGGGCCGAGGCAAGAGACCCAGTACTTC.

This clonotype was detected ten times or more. CDR3 loop: CSVGDRYMSNIQYF. The CDR3 DNA sequence: TGCAGCGTTGGGGACAGGTACATGTCAAACATTCAGTACTTC. The V and J genes are TRBV29-1 and TRBJ2-4; 8 bases map to TRBD1. Germline values: CDR1 SQVTM, CDR2 ANQGSEA. The CDR3 extends over 14 amino acids. Trimming removed 4 bases from V and 6 bases from J; junction bases left unmatched: 8. Combining the CDR3 with reference TRBV29-1 and TRBJ2-4 gives the whole variable domain SAVISQKPSRDICQRGTSLTIQCQVDSQVTMMFWYRQQPGQSLTLIATANQGSEATYESGFVIDKFPISRPNLTFSTLTVSNMSPEDSSIYLCSVGDRYMSNIQYFGAGTRLSVL.

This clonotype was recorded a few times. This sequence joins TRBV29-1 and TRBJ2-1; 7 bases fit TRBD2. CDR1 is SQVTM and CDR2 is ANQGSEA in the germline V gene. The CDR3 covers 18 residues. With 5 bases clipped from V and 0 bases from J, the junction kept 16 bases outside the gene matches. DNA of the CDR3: TGCAGCGTTATTTCCGGGGAGACTAGCTATCGCTCCTACAATGAGCAGTTCTTC. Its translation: CSVISGETSYRSYNEQFF.

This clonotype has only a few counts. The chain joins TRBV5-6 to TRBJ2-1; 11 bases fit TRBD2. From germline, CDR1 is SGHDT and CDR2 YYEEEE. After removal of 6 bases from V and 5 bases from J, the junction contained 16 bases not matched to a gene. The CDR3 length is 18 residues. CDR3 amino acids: CASNSRLAGRTENNEQFF. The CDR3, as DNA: TGTGCCAGCAACTCCAGACTAGCGGGGCGGACCGAAAACAATGAGCAGTTCTTC.

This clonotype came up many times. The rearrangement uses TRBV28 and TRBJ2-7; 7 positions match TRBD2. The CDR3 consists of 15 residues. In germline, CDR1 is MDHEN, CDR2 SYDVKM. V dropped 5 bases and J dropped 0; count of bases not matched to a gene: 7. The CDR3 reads CASSPEAGLSYEQYF. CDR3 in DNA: TGTGCCAGCAGTCCTGAAGCGGGGCTCTCCTACGAGCAGTACTTC.

In DNA form, the CDR3 reads TGTGCCAGCAGCCGAAGCGGGAGCTTTTACAATGAGCAGTTCTTC. As protein: CASSRSGSFYNEQFF. The chain employs TRBV14 and TRBJ2-1, with 8 bases lining up with TRBD2. V shed 4 bases, J shed 4 bases, and the junction held 6 bases outside the gene matches. Germline V lookup: CDR1 SGHDN, CDR2 FVKESK. The CDR3 has 15 residues.

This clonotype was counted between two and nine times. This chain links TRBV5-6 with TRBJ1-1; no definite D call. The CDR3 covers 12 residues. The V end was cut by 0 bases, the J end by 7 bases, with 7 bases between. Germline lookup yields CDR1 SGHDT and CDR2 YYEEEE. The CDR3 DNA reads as TGTGCCAGCAGCTTGGTCTCCGGTGAAGCTTTCTTT. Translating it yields CASSLVSGEAFF.

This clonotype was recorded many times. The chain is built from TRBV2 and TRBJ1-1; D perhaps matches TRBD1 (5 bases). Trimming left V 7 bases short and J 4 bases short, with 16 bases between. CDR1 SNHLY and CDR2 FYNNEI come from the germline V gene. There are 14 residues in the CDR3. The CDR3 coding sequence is TGTGCCAGCACCATGGAGGGGATGGGCACTGAAGCTTTCTTT. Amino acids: CASTMEGMGTEAFF.

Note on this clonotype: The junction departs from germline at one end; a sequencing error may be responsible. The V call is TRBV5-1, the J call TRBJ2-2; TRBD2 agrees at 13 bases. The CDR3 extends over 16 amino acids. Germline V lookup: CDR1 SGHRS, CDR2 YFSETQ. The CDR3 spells CASSGGTSGNIGELFF. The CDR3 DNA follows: TGCGCCAGCAGCGGAGGGACTAGCGGGAACATCGGGGAGCTGTTTTTT. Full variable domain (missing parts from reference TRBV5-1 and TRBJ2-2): KAGVTQTPRYLIKTRGQQVTLSCSPISGHRSVSWYQQTPGQGLQFLFEYFSETQRNKGNFPGRFSGRQFSNSRSEMNVSTLELGDSALYLCASSGGTSGNIGELFFGEGSRLTVL.

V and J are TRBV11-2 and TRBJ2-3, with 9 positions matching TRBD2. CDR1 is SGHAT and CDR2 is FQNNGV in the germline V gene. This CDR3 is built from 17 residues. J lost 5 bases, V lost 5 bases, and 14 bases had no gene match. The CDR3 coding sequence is TGTGCCAGCAGCCGGTGGTCGGGACTAGCCCTTGGAGATACGCAGTATTTT. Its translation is CASSRWSGLALGDTQYF.

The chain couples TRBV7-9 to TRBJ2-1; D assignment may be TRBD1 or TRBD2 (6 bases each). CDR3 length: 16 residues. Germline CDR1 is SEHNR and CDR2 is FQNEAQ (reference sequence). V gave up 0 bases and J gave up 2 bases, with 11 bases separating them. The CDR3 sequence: CASSLAGGGAYNEQFF. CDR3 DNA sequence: TGTGCCAGCAGCTTAGCGGGGGGCGGCGCCTACAATGAGCAGTTCTTC. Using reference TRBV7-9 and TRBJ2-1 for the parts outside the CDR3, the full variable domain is DTGVSQNPRHKITKRGQNVTFRCDPISEHNRLYWYRQTLGQGPEFLTYFQNEAQLEKSRLLSDRFSAERPKGSFSTLEIQRTEQGDSAMYLCASSLAGGGAYNEQFFGPGTRLTVL.

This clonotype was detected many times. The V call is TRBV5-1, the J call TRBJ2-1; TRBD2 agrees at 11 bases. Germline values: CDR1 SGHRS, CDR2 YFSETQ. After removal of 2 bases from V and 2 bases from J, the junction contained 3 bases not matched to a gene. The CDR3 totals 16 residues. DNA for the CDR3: TGCGCCAGCAGCTTTGGGACTAGCGGCCCCTACAATGAGCAGTTCTTC. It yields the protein CASSFGTSGPYNEQFF. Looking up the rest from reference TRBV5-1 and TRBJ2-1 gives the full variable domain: KAGVTQTPRYLIKTRGQQVTLSCSPISGHRSVSWYQQTPGQGLQFLFEYFSETQRNKGNFPGRFSGRQFSNSRSEMNVSTLELGDSALYLCASSFGTSGPYNEQFFGPGTRLTVL.

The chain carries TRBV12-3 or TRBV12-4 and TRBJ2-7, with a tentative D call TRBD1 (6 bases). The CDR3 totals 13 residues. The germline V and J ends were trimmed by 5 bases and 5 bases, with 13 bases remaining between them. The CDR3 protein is CASSVPGHDEQYF. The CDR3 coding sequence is TGTGCCAGCAGTGTCCCGGGACACGACGAGCAGTACTTC.

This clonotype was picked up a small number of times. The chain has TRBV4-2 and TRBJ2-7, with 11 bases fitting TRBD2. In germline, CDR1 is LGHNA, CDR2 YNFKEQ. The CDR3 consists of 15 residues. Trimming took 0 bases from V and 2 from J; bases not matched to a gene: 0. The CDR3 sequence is CASSQETSGAYEQYF. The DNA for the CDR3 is TGTGCCAGCAGCCAAGAGACTAGCGGGGCCTACGAGCAGTACTTC.

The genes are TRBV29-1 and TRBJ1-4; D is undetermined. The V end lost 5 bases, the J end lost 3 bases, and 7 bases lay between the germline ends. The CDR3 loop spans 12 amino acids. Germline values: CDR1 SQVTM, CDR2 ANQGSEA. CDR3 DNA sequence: TGCAGCGTTCAAAGTCCTAATGAAAAACTGTTTTTT. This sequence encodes CSVQSPNEKLFF.

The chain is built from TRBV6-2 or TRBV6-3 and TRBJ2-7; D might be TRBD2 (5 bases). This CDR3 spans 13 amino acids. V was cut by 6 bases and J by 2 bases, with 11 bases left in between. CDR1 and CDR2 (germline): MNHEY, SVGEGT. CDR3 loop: CASRADGTYEQYF. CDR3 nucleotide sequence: TGTGCCAGCAGAGCGGACGGTACCTACGAGCAGTACTTC.